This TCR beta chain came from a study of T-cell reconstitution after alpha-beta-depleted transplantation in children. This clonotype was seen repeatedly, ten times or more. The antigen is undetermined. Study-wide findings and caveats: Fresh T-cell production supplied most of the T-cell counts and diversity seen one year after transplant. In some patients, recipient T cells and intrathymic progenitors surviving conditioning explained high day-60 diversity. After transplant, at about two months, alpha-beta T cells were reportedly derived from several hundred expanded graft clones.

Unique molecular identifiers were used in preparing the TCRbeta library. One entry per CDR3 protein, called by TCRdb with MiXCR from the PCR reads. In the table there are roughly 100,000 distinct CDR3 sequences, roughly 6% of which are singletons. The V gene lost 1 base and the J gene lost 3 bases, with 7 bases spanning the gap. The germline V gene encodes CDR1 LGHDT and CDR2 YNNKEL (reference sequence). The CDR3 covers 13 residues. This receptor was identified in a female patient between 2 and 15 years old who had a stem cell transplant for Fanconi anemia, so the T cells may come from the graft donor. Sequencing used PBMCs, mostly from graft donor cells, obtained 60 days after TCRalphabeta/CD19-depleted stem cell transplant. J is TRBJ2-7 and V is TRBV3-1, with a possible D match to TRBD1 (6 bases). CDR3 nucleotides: TGTGCCAGCAGCCAAGTGGACAGCTACGAGCAGTACTTC. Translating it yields CASSQVDSYEQYF.